This section outlines one TCR beta chain sequence together with its context. These data are taken from a study of T cell responses to AZD1222 COVID-19 vaccine. Profiled with immunoSEQ multiplex PCR; TCRdb holds only in-frame clones, not every one. Among roughly 120,000 clones listed, over 75% were seen once. The germline CDR1 and CDR2 sequences are WSHSY and SAAADI. The junction had 5 bases not matched to a gene; V was cut back by 9 bases and J by 2 bases. The CDR3 is 14 residues long. The chain links TRBV10-2 to TRBJ2-1; TRBD2 aligns across 9 bases. The sequence came from an adult who received the MenACWY meningococcal vaccine as a control. This sample comprised peripheral blood, obtained 28 days after the second dose of the MenACWY control vaccine. CDR3 loop: CASIAGDPYNEQFF. Here the CDR3 DNA reads TGCGCCAGTATAGCGGGGGATCCCTACAATGAGCAGTTCTTC.